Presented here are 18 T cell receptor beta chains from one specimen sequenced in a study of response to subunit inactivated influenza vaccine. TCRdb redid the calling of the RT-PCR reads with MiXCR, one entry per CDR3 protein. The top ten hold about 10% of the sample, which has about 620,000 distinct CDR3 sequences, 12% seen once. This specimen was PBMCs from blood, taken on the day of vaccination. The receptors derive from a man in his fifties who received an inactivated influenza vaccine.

The CDR3 DNA is TGTGCCATCACCCTTGACCCTCTGTCTGGAAACACCATATATTTT. It codes for CAITLDPLSGNTIYF. The V and J genes are TRBV10-3 and TRBJ1-3; D remains unclear. The CDR3 runs 15 residues. Trimming shortened V by 7 bases and J by 1 base, and 14 bases separated the two germline ends. Germline V gene data show CDR1 as ENHRY and CDR2 as SYGVKD.

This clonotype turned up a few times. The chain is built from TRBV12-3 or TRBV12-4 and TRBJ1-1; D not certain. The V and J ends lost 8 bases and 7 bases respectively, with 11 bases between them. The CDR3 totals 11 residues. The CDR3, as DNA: TGTGCCAGCTCCCTAGGGATTGAAGCTTTCTTT. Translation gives CASSLGIEAFF.

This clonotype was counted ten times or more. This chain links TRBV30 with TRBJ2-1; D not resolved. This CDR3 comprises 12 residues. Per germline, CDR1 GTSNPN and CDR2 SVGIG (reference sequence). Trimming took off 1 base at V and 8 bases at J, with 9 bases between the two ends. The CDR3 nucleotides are TGTGCCTGGAGTGATCTGACCCATGAGCAGTTCTTC. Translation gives CAWSDLTHEQFF.

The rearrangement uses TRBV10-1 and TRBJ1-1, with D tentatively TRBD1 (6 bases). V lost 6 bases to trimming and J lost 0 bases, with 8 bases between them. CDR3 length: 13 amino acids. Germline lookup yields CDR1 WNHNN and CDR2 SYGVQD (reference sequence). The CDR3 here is CASRKGVNTEAFF. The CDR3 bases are TGCGCCAGCAGGAAGGGGGTGAACACTGAAGCTTTCTTT.

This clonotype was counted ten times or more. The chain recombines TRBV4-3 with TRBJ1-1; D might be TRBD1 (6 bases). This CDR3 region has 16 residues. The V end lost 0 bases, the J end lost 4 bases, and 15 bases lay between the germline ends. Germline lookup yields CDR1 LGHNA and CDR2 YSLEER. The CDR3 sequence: CASSQDAGGGATEAFF. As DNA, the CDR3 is TGCGCCAGCAGCCAAGATGCTGGCGGGGGGGCCACTGAAGCTTTCTTT.

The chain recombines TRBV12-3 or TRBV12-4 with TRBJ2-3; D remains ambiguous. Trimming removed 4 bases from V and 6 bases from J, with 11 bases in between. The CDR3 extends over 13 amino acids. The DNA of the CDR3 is TGTGCCAGCAGTTGGGCTTTGAGGGATACGCAGTATTTT. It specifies CASSWALRDTQYF.

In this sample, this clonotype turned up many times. Written as DNA, the CDR3 is TGCGCCAGCAGGGGAGTGCTTGAGACCCAGTACTTC. It specifies CASRGVLETQYF. The chain carries TRBV5-1 and TRBJ2-5, with D possibly TRBD2 on 5 matching bases. From germline, CDR1 is SGHRS and CDR2 YFSETQ. The CDR3 has 12 amino acids. Deletions cut 5 bases from V and 5 bases from J, with 10 bases between.

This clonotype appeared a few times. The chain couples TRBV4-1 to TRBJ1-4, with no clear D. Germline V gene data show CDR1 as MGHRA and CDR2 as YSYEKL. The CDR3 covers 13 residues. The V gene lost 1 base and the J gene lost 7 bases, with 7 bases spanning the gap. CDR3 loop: CASSQAVSEKLFF. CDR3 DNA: TGCGCCAGCAGCCAAGCCGTTTCTGAAAAACTGTTTTTT.

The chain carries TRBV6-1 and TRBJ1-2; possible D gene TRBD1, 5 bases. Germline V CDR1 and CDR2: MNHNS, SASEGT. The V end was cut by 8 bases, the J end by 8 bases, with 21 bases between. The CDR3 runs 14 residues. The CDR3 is CASGTPPVREGYTF. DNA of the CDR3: TGTGCCAGCGGGACGCCCCCGGTAAGGGAAGGCTACACCTTC.

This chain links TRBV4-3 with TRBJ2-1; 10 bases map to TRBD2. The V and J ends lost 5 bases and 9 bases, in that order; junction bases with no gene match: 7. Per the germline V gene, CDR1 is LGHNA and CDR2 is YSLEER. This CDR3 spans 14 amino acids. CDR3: CASSFLAGAPEQFF. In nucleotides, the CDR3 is TGCGCCAGCAGCTTTCTAGCGGGAGCTCCTGAGCAGTTCTTC.

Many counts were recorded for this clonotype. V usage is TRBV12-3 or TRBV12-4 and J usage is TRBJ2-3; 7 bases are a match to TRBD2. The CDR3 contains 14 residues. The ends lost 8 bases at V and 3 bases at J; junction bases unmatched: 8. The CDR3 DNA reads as TGTGCCAGCGCCGGGACTATCCTTACAGATACGCAGTATTTT. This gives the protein CASAGTILTDTQYF.

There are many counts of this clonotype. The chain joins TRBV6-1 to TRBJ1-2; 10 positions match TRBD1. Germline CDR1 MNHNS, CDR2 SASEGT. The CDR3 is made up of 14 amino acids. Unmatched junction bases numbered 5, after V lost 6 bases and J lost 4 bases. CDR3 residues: CASRRDRGSYGYTF. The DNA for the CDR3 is TGTGCCAGCAGAAGGGACAGGGGATCCTATGGCTACACCTTC.

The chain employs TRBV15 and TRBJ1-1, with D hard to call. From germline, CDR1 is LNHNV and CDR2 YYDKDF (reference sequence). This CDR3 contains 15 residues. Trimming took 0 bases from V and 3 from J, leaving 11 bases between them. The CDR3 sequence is CATSRDPADHTEAFF. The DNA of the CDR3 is TGTGCCACCAGCAGAGACCCGGCGGATCACACTGAAGCTTTCTTT.

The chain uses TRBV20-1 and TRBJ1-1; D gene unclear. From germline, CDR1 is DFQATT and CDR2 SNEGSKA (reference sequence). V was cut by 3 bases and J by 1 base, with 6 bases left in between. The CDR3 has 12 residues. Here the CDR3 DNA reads TGCAGTGCTAGGGATCCGAACACTGAAGCTTTCTTT. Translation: CSARDPNTEAFF.

CDR3 in DNA: TGCAGCGTTCTCGGGACAGGACCCTATGGCTACACCTTC. It is translated as CSVLGTGPYGYTF. The V call is TRBV29-1, the J call TRBJ1-2, with 8 bases that match TRBD1. Germline V CDR1 and CDR2: SQVTM, ANQGSEA. There are 13 residues in the CDR3. J lost 4 bases, V lost 5 bases, and 6 bases had no gene match.

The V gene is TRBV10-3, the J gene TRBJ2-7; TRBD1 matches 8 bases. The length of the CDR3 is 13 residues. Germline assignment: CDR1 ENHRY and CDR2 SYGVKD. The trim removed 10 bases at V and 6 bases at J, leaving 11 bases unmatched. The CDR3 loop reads CATLTGERSEQYF. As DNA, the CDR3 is TGTGCCACCCTGACAGGGGAGCGGAGCGAGCAGTACTTC.

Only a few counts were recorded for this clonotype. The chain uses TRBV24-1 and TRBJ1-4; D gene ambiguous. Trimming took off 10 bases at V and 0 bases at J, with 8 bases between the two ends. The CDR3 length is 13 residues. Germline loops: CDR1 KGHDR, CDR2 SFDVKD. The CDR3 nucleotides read TGTGCCACGTGGACGGCAACTAATGAAAAACTGTTTTTT. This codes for CATWTATNEKLFF.

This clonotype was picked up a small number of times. The CDR3 DNA follows: TGTGCCAGCAGCCGGACTAGCGGGAGGACCGGGGAGCTGTTTTTT. Protein product: CASSRTSGRTGELFF. The rearrangement uses TRBV7-3 and TRBJ2-2; 14 bases agree with TRBD2. The CDR3 covers 15 residues. V shed 5 bases, J shed 5 bases, and the junction held 1 base outside the gene matches. Germline CDR1 and CDR2: SGHTA and FQGTGA. The complete variable domain, with remaining parts taken from reference TRBV7-3 and TRBJ2-2, reads GAGVSQTPSNKVTEKGKYVELRCDPISGHTALYWYRQSLGQGPEFLIYFQGTGAADDSGLPNDRFFAVRPEGSVSTLKIQRTERGDSAVYLCASSRTSGRTGELFFGEGSRLTVL.